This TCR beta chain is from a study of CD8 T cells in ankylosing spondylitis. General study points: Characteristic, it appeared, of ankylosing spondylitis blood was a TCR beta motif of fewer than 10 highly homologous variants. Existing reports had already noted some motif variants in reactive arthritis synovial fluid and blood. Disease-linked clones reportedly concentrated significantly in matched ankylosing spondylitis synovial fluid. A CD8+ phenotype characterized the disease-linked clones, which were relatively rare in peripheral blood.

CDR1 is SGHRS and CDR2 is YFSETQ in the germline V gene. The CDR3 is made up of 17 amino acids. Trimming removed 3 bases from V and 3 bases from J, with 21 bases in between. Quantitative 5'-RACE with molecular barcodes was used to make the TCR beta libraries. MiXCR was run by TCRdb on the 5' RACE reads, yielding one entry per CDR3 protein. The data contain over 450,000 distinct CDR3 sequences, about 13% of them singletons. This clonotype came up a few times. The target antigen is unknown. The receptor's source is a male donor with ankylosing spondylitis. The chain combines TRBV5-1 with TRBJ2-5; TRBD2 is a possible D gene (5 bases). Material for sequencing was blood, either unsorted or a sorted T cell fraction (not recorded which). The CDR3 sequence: CASSSRTGTGREETQYF. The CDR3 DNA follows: TGCGCCAGCAGCTCCCGGACGGGAACCGGCAGAGAAGAGACCCAGTACTTC. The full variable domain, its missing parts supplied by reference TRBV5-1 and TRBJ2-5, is KAGVTQTPRYLIKTRGQQVTLSCSPISGHRSVSWYQQTPGQGLQFLFEYFSETQRNKGNFPGRFSGRQFSNSRSEMNVSTLELGDSALYLCASSSRTGTGREETQYFGPGTRLLVL.